This TCR beta chain derives from a study of cytomegalovirus exposure and HLA in healthy donors. Healthy people donating bone marrow made up the donors. This CDR3 comprises 13 residues. With 4 bases removed from V and 5 bases from J, the gap between germline ends came to 11 bases. CDR1 and CDR2 (germline): LNHDA, SQIVND (reference sequence). Vbeta (60) and Jbeta (13) primers were used in the PCR. Original methodology: An analysis performed later counted 81 million or so unique TCR beta chains (approximately 10 million of them shared). TCRdb keeps only in-frame clones here, not all; method: immunoSEQ multiplex PCR. Clone size and the V and J calls come from that table; the DNA yielded D and trimming. The sample consists of tens of thousands of clones, around 82% of them appearing once. Notes on the study in general: In a later analysis, V- and J-gene trimming of beta chains associated with a DCLRE1C missense variant, replicated independently.

Worth noting for this clone: Its antigen remains unknown.

V and J are TRBV19 and TRBJ2-5; D is ambiguous. This sequence originates from a young man in good health and CMV-seronegative. Input material: PBMCs. CDR3 amino acids: CASSTVLHETQYF. In DNA, the CDR3 is TGTGCCAGTAGTACAGTACTACACGAGACCCAGTACTTC.